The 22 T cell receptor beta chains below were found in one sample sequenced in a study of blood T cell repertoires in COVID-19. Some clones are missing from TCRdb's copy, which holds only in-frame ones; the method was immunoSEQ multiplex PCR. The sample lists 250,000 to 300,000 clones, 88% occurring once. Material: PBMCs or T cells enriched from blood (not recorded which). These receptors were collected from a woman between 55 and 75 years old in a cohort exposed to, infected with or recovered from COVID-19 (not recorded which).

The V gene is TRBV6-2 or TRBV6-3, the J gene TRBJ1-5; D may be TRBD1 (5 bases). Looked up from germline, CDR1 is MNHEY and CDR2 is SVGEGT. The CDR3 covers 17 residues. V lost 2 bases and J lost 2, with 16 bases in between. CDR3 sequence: CASSYGWGEKGNQPQHF. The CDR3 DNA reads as TGTGCCAGCAGTTACGGGTGGGGCGAGAAGGGCAATCAGCCCCAGCATTTT.

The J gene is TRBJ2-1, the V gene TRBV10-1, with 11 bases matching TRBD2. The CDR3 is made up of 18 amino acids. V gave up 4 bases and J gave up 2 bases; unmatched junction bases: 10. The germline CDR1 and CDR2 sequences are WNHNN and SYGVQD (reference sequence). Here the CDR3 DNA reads TGCGCCAGCAGTGGTGGGATAGCGGGAGGGCTCACCTACAATGAGCAGTTCTTC. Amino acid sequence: CASSGGIAGGLTYNEQFF.

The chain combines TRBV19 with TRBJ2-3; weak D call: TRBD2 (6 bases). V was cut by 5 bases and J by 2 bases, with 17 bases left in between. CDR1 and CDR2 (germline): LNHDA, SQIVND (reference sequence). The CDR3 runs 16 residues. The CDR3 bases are TGTGCCAGTAGTTCACTAGCAGTTTATTCCACAGATACGCAGTATTTT. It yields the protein CASSSLAVYSTDTQYF.

DNA of the CDR3: TGTGCCATCAGGGAGACAGCAAGTAATGAAAAACTGTTTTTT. Protein: CAIRETASNEKLFF. J is TRBJ1-4 and V is TRBV10-3; TRBD1 is a possible D gene (5 bases). CDR1 and CDR2 (germline): ENHRY, SYGVKD. CDR3 length: 14 residues. Trimming shortened V by 6 bases and J by 4 bases, and 12 bases separated the two germline ends.

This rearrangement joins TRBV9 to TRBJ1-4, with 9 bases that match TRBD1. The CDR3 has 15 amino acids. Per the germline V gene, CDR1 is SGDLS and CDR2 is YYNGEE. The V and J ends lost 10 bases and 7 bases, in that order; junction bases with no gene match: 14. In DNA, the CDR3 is TGTGCCTGTTCCCCGGGACAGGGATCTGGTGAAAAACTGTTTTTT. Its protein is CACSPGQGSGEKLFF.

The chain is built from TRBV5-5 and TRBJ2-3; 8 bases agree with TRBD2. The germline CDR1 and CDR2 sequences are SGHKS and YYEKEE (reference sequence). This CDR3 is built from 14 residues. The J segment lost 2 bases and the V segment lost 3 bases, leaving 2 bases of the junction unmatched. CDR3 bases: TGTGCCAGCAGCTCACTAGCGGACACAGATACGCAGTATTTT. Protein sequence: CASSSLADTDTQYF.

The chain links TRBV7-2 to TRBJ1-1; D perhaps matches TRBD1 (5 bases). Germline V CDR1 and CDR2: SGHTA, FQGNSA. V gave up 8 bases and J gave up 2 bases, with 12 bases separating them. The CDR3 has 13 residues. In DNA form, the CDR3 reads TGTGCCAGCCGGGGGGGGATTAACACTGAAGCTTTCTTT. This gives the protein CASRGGINTEAFF.

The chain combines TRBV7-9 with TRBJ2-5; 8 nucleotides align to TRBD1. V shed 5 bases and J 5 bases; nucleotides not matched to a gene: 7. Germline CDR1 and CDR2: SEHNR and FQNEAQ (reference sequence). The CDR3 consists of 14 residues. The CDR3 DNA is TGTGCCAGCAGCCCCGGACAGGGAAGGGAGACCCAGTACTTC. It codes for CASSPGQGRETQYF.

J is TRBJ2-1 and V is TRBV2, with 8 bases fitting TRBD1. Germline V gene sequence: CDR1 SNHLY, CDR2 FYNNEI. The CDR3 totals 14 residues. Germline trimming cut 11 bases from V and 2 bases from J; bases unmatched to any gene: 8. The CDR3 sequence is CAGRRDRTYNEQFF. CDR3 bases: TGTGCCGGACGCCGGGACAGGACCTACAATGAGCAGTTCTTC.

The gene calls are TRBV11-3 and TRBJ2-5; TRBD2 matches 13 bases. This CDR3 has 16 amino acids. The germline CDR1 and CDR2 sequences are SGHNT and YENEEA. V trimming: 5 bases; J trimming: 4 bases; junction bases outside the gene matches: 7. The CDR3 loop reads CASSPGLAGELETQYF. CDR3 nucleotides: TGTGCCAGCAGCCCAGGACTAGCGGGGGAATTAGAGACCCAGTACTTC.

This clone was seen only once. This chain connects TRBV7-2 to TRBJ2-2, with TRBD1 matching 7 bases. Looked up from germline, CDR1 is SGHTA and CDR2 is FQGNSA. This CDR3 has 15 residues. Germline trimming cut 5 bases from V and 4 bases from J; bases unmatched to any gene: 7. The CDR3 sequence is CASSTQHRGTGELFF. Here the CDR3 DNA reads TGTGCCAGCAGCACCCAGCACAGGGGCACCGGGGAGCTGTTTTTT.

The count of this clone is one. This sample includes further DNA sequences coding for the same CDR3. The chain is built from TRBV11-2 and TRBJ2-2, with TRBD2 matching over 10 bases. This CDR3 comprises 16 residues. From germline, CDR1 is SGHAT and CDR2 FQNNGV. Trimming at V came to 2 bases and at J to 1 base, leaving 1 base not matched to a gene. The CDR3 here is CASSLRLAGNTGELFF. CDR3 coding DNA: TGTGCCAGCAGCTTAAGACTAGCGGGGAACACCGGGGAGCTGTTTTTT.

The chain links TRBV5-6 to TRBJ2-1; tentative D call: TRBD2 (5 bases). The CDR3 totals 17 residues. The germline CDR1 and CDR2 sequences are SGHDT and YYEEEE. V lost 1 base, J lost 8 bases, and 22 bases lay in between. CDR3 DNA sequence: TGTGCCAGCAGCTTGCGACCCACGGGGAGTTGGTATGATGAGCAGTTCTTC. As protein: CASSLRPTGSWYDEQFF. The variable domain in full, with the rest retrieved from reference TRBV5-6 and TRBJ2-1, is DAGVTQSPTHLIKTRGQQVTLRCSPKSGHDTVSWYQQALGQGPQFIFQYYEEEERQRGNFPDRFSGHQFPNYSSELNVNALLLGDSALYLCASSLRPTGSWYDEQFFGPGTRLTVL.

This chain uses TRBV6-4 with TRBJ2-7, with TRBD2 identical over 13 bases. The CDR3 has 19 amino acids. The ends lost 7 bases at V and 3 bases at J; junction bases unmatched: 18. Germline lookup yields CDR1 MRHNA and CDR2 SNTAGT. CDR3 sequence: CASTVGTSGRAVTFYEQYF. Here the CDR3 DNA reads TGTGCCAGCACGGTAGGTACTAGCGGGAGGGCCGTTACCTTCTACGAGCAGTACTTC.

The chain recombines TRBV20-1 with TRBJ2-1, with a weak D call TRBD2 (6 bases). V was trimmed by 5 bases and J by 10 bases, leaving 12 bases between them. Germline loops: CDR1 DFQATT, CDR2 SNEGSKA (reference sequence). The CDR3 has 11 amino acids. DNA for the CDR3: TGCAGTGCTGGAGCGGGTCCGGAGCAGTTCTTC. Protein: CSAGAGPEQFF.

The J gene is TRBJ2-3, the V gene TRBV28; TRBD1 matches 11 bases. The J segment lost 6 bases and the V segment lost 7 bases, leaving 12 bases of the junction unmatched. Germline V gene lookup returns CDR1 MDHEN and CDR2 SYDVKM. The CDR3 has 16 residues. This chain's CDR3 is CASNPSRDRGIDTQYF. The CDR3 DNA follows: TGTGCCAGCAATCCATCCCGGGACAGGGGGATCGATACGCAGTATTTT. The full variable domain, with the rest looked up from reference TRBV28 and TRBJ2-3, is DVKVTQSSRYLVKRTGEKVFLECVQDMDHENMFWYRQDPGLGLRLIYFSYDVKMKEKGDIPEGYSVSREKKERFSLILESASTNQTSMYLCASNPSRDRGIDTQYFGPGTRLTVL.

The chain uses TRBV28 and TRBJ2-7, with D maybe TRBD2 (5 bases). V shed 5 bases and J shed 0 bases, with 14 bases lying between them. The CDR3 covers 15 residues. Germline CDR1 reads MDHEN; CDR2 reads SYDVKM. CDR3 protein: CASSPSGSGSYEQYF. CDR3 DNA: TGTGCCAGCAGTCCCAGCGGCTCAGGCTCCTACGAGCAGTACTTC.

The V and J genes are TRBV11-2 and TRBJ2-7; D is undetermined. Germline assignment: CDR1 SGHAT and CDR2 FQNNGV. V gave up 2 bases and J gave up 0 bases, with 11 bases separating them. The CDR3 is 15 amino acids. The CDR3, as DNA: TGTGCCAGCAGCTTACTAGGCCAAAGCTCCTACGAGCAGTACTTC. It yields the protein CASSLLGQSSYEQYF. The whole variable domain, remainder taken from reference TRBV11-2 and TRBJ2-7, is EAGVAQSPRYKIIEKRQSVAFWCNPISGHATLYWYQQILGQGPKLLIQFQNNGVVDDSQLPKDRFSAERLKGVDSTLKIQPAKLEDSAVYLCASSLLGQSSYEQYFGPGTRLTVT.

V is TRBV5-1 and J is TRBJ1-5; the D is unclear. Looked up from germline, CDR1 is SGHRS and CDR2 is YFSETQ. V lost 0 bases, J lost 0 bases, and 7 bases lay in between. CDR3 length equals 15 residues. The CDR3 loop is CASSLGQNSNQPQHF. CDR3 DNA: TGCGCCAGCAGCTTGGGGCAGAATAGCAATCAGCCCCAGCATTTT. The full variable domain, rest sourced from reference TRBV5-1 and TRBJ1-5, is KAGVTQTPRYLIKTRGQQVTLSCSPISGHRSVSWYQQTPGQGLQFLFEYFSETQRNKGNFPGRFSGRQFSNSRSEMNVSTLELGDSALYLCASSLGQNSNQPQHFGDGTRLSIL.

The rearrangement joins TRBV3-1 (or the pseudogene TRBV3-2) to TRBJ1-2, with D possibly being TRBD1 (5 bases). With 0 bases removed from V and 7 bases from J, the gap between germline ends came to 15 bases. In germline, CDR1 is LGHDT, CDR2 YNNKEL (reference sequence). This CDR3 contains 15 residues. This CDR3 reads CASSQEGTGRGGYTF. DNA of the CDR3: TGTGCCAGCAGCCAAGAGGGAACAGGCCGCGGTGGCTACACCTTC.

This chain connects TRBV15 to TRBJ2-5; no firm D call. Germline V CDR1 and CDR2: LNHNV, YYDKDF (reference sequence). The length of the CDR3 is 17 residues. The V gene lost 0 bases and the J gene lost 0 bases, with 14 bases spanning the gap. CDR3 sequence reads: CATSRDRRQYYQETQYF. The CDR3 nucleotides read TGTGCCACCAGCAGAGATCGGCGGCAGTATTACCAAGAGACCCAGTACTTC.

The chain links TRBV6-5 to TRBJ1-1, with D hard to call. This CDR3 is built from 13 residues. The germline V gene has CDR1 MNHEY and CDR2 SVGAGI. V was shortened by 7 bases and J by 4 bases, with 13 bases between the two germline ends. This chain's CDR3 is CASTRGASTEAFF. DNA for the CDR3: TGTGCCAGCACCCGGGGAGCTTCCACTGAAGCTTTCTTT.